This paragraph covers one T cell receptor (beta chain) sequence. This record belongs to a study of cytomegalovirus exposure and HLA in healthy donors. After removal of 2 bases from V and 2 bases from J, the junction contained 8 bases not matched to a gene. Germline values: CDR1 MDHEN, CDR2 SYDVKM. The CDR3 contains 17 residues. With 60 Vbeta and 13 Jbeta primers, the PCR was carried out. This table comes from immunoSEQ multiplex PCR, and its TCRdb copy is limited to in-frame clones, with some not included. Of about 130,000 clones listed, over 80% are singletons. This chain uses TRBV28 with TRBJ2-3; 9 nucleotides agree with TRBD2. The sample consisted of PBMCs. The clonotype was recovered from a man in his forties or fifties in good health and CMV-seronegative. CDR3 bases: TGTGCCAGCAGTTTAAGGTTAGCGGGGGCCTTCACAGATACGCAGTATTTT. Its protein is CASSLRLAGAFTDTQYF.